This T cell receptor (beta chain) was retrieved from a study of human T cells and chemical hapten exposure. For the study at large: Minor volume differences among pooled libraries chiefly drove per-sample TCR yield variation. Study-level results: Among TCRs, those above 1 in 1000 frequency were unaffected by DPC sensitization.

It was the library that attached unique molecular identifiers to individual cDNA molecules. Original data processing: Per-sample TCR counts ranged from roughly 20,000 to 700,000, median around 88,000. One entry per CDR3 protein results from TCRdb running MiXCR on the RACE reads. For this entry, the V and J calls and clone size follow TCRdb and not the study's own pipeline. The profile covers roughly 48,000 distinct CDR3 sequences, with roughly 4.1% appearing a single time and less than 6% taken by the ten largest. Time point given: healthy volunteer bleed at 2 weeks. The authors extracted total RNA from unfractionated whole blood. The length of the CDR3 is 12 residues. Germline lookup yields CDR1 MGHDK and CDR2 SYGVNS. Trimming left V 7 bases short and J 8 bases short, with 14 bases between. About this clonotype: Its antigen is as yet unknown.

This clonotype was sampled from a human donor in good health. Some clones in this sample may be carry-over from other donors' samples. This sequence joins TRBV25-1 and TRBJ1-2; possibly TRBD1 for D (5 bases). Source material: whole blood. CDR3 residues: CASTDISGGYTF. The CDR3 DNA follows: TGTGCCAGCACGGACATCAGTGGCGGCTACACCTTC.